This record covers a single TCR beta chain. What antigen it recognizes has not been identified. Base qualities are not recorded, but no much larger clone differs from it by a single base. These data come from a study of cytomegalovirus exposure and HLA in healthy donors (dated by TCRdb to 2015 to 2018). For the study in its entirety: An earlier analysis of around 600 of the donors reported more than 250 Gb of sequence data and roughly 100 million unique TCR beta sequences from some 180 million T cells. An early release covering roughly 600 HLA-typed donors comprised 250 to 350 gigabases of sequencing data and about 90 million unique TCR sequences. Of the roughly 400 genotyped donors, around 81% fell in the genetic ancestry cluster associated with self-reported Caucasian donors. The study aimed to test whether signatures of past pathogen exposure could be identified by cataloging public T cell receptors. The study profiled the T cell repertoires of hundreds of subjects by immunosequencing and related them to cytomegalovirus serostatus. In addition to the first cohort of 666 subjects, a separate validation cohort of approximately 130 different subjects was used. High-throughput TCR immunosequencing, statistical association of individual TCRs with disease status, and machine learning were combined to predict cytomegalovirus infection status. To study patterns of TCR occurrence, a later analysis re-analyzed previously published TCR beta repertoires from under 750 donors and added high-resolution HLA genotyping. Rather than drawing on any new phenotypic data, the later analysis identified candidate immune exposures from TCR beta sequences and the way those sequences occurred across donors. An earlier analysis of 587 of the donors applied high-throughput TCR beta sequencing to assess whether each TCR beta V gene segment acted as functional or pseudogenic. Donor age, sex, ethnicity and CMV serostatus were collected together with the repertoire data. Genome-wide SNP genotypes for about 55% of the 666 donors were used in a later genetic analysis, which treated that subset as a discovery cohort. All discovery cohort repertoires had been generated using a single sequencing platform. Both class I and class II loci were covered by HLA typing, at four-digit resolution. Typing coverage varied by locus: about 620-630 donors for A, B, C, DRB1 and DQB1; some 520 for DQA1; over 600 for DPA1; 450 to 480 for DPB1. A handful of DR-DQ haplotypes were handled as single units for association and clustering because linkage in the cohort was strong. Across some 400 genotyped donors of the cohort, an average of roughly 250,000 unique TCR beta nucleotide sequences per donor were sequenced, and about a sixth of those sequences were non-productive.

The method behind the library was the immunoSEQ multiplex PCR assay. For the multiplex PCR, a mixture combining 60 forward primers for TCR Vbeta segments and 13 reverse primers for TCR Jbeta segments was used. The CDR3 region of rearranged TCR beta genes was amplified from genomic DNA with a multiplex PCR assay. The Illumina HiSeq System was used to sequence the amplified TCR beta libraries as 87-base-pair reads. The paper's processing steps were these. A later analysis counted tens of millions of unique TCR beta chains across the 640 or so repertoires, and 9 million to 14 million of these chains were shared by at least two donors. Raw reads were error-corrected and collapsed into unique sequences by a nearest-neighbor algorithm in which closely related sequences were merged to remove PCR and sequencing errors. V, D and J gene segments were assigned by aligning CDR3 sequences to IMGT reference sequences. Each retained sequence needed at least a six-nucleotide match to both a V gene segment and a J gene segment. Rearrangements were classified as productive when the CDR3 lacked stop codons and remained in frame with V and J, and all other rearrangements were classified as non-productive. CDR3 was defined by IMGT convention, running from the second conserved V-encoded cysteine to the conserved J-encoded phenylalanine. In an earlier analysis of 500 to 650 of the donors, sequences lacking an unambiguous match to a single V gene segment were excluded. In an earlier analysis of some 590 of the donors, a V segment was called functional when productive rearrangements were above 56.7%, and segregating when the standard deviation between donors exceeded 5%. A statistical classification framework was built to diagnose cytomegalovirus status from the catalog of TCR beta chain sequences. In a later analysis, V and J genes were assigned by comparing TCR nucleotide sequences against IMGT/GENE-DB human TR gene sequences. The TCRdist pipeline was used in a later analysis to assign CDR3 sequences and most-parsimonious VDJ recombination scenarios. In a later analysis, each TCR beta chain was defined by its CDR3 amino acid sequence together with its V-gene family, and reads lacking a unique V-gene family were excluded. As a way to deal with suspected cross-contamination and a sequencing artifact, a later analysis dropped more than 500 nucleotide sequences that were highly shared and had low generation probability. In a later analysis, a clonal expansion index was calculated for each public chain from normalized within-repertoire ranks of inferred template counts. In a later analysis, generation probabilities were computed with a VDJ recombination model fitted to out-of-frame rearrangements, and the resulting probabilities were checked against IGoR. In a later analysis, TCR-TCR, TCR-HLA and TCR-CMV co-occurrence was scored with hypergeometric tests, and a repertoire-size bias correction was applied to TCR pairs. False discovery rates were estimated in a later analysis by permuting HLA or CMV assignments 20 times. In a later analysis, co-occurring TCRs were grouped using DBSCAN, with TCRdist sequence similarity added in when clustering inside HLA-allele-positive subsets. Co-occurrence clustering excluded repertoires with fewer than 30,000 or more than 120,000 public chains, plus five with anomalous nucleotide sharing. TCRdb limited this immuneACCESS table to in-frame rearrangements with V and J called. A share of clones is missing; checked studies link under half to unresolved V genes, and the rest is unexplained. Clonal size and the V and J genes are those of that table, whereas D and trimming came from the DNA. The sample table shows 90,000 to 110,000 clones, and 76% are seen once. The top ten clones comprise 7% to 10% of the sample.

In total, 666 healthy bone marrow donors made up the cohort. At the time of sampling, every cohort member was nominally healthy, though immune exposures that went unrecorded were likely present. The donor tested CMV seropositive and was one of the 289 seropositive cohort members. A peripheral blood sample was provided by each donor, and peripheral blood mononuclear cells were used for TCR beta sequencing. The Qiagen DNeasy Blood Extraction Kit was used to extract genomic DNA from the blood cell samples. Germline trimming amounts to 4 bases on V and 7 bases on J, with 4 as the count of junction bases outside the gene matches. In the germline V gene, CDR1 corresponds to LGHNA and CDR2 to YNFKEQ. From its cysteine to its phenylalanine, the CDR3 spans 14 amino acids. Kept here is only the CDR3 DNA, which spans 42 bases and is read in frame from base 1. What the authors observed across the whole study: A cluster of highly shared sequence variants was judged likely to be a technical artifact of the sequencing pipeline. The presence/absence analyses assumed that sequencing depth was roughly uniform across donors, and that assumption may not be true. In a later analysis, the rate of TCR association differed among HLA loci, with DRB1 alleles having the most associated TCRs and HLA-C alleles having the fewest. A further reported finding was that TCR beta sequences accurately predicted the HLA-A and HLA-B alleles for most subjects in the first cohort. Most CMV-associated TCR beta chains appeared to be HLA-restricted in a later analysis, and the HLA associations seemed to be driven largely by CMV exposure. A total of 164 TCR beta chains were listed by the study as associated with cytomegalovirus. Specific HLA alleles were associated with 15,000 to 20,000 TCR beta sequences at a false discovery rate of 0.05 in a later analysis. Compared with the roughly 700-donor mean, donors in an Asian-associated ancestry cluster had fewer N-insertions in productive TCRs, according to a later genetic analysis. Assigning TCR associations to individual alleles was difficult when HLA alleles, especially DR and DQ, strongly co-occurred. Because HLA typing was missing for some donors at each locus, association tests included only the typed subset. Most TCR sequences were observed very rarely across donors, whereas some public TCRs were present in many individuals. The classifier was reported to diagnose cytomegalovirus status with high specificity and sensitivity in both the original cohort and the validation cohort. Three of the identified cytomegalovirus-associated TCR beta chains were confirmed in vitro to be specific for cytomegalovirus antigens. Correlated functional status among segregating V segments might be attributable to linkage disequilibrium, but an unknown experimental factor could not be ruled out. Several of the top co-occurrence clusters appeared to be linked to parvovirus B19, influenza, CMV and Epstein-Barr virus, according to a later analysis. In a later analysis, HLA-associated TCR beta chains showed more clonal expansion and lower generation probabilities than non-associated chains that were equally common. Broadly in line with IMGT annotations, most TCR beta V segments showed up in productive rearrangements about 87% or about 30% of the time in an earlier analysis of around 550 of the donors. Immune exposure information for the cohort was limited to CMV serostatus. Some IMGT-functional V segments, including TRBV6-2 and TRBV6-3, could not be told apart with the 87-base-pair reads, so those segments were excluded. The authors suggested that the approach could potentially be generalized to other disease states and immunological phenotypes. Because counts were too low, about 15 rarely observed V segments, including chromosome 9 orphons, were left out of the earlier analysis of roughly 600 of the donors. This cohort had only TCR beta chains sequenced, and the lack of alpha or paired-chain data limited which features could be detected. V-gene and J-gene trimming of TCR beta chains was associated with a missense DCLRE1C variant in a later genetic analysis, and the association was replicated in an independent cohort.

The origin of this receptor is a middle-aged man in good health and CMV-seropositive. The sample comprised PBMCs. The V and J genes are TRBV4-2 and TRBJ2-2; 9 junctional bases match TRBD1. The sequence in DNA is TGTGCCAGCAGCCGGGACAGGGCGGGCGGGGAGCTGTTTTTT. Its protein reads: CASSRDRAGGELFF.